Sequencing of this T cell receptor beta chain was carried out in a study of cytomegalovirus exposure and HLA in healthy donors. The primer mix had 60 Vbeta and 13 Jbeta primers. Libraries were prepared by immunoSEQ multiplex PCR; TCRdb keeps only in-frame clonotypes and omits some of them. Of some 89,000 clones in the sample, 85% are singletons; the top ten hold 7.4%. The CDR3 spans 14 residues. The junction had 3 bases not matched to a gene; V was cut back by 6 bases and J by 1 base. CDR1 is MNHNS, CDR2 SASEGT, per germline. Input material: PBMCs. The TCR comes from a man between 35 and 55 years old in good health and CMV-seropositive. The chain has TRBV6-1 and TRBJ2-5; 9 positions match TRBD2. CDR3 sequence (DNA): TGTGCCAGCAGCCGCGGGGGGGCCCAAGAGACCCAGTACTTC. Its translation is CASSRGGAQETQYF.